This T cell receptor (beta chain) was identified during a study of blood T cell repertoires in COVID-19. Background on the study: Samples taken during acute and convalescent COVID-19 were collected in the United States, Italy and Spain.

With 2 bases removed from V and 2 bases from J, the gap between germline ends came to 6 bases. Germline V gene data show CDR1 as LNHNV and CDR2 as YYDKDF (reference sequence). The CDR3 is 13 residues long. Libraries were prepared by immunoSEQ multiplex PCR; TCRdb keeps only in-frame clonotypes and omits some of them. Of about 200,000 clones listed, roughly 81% were seen once; the top ten hold around 5.2%. The source of this sequence is a woman at least 80 years old with acute or convalescent COVID-19. Sequencing was performed on peripheral blood. V usage is TRBV15 and J usage is TRBJ1-1, with D unresolved. The CDR3 spells CATSRSTNTEAFF. CDR3 nucleotide sequence: TGTGCCACCAGCAGAAGTACAAACACTGAAGCTTTCTTT.